This section outlines one TCR beta chain sequence together with its context. Relative to the germline gene, one junction end is altered; a read error may explain this. CDR3 and TCR beta VDJ profiling relied on a genomic DNA template. Via MiXCR, TCRdb re-called the reads, giving one row per CDR3 protein. The sample lists 120,000 or so distinct CDR3 sequences, 40% seen once, with over 2% in the top ten. Those patients picked for sequencing had displayed CD8+CD57+ cell expansion on flow cytometry. The germline V gene has CDR1 ENHRY and CDR2 SYGVKD. The CDR3 contains 14 residues. This record belongs to a study of CD8+CD57+ T cells in acquired aplastic anemia.

This chain joins TRBV10-3 and TRBJ1-2; 8 bases are shared with TRBD1. The receptor's source is a human donor with aplastic anemia. The sample taken for sequencing was sorted CD4+, CD8+, or CD8+CD57+ T cells (not recorded which) from PBMCs. CDR3 DNA sequence: TGTGTCATCAGTGCAACACAGGGGGACTATGGCTACACCTTC. This gives the protein CVISATQGDYGYTF.